The clone carrying this T cell receptor beta chain was counted between two and nine times. These data are taken from a study of patients and donors after allogeneic stem cell transplantation. The CDR3 sequence is 13 residues long. V lost 6 bases to trimming and J lost 6 bases, with 14 bases between them. The germline CDR1 and CDR2 sequences are ENHRY and SYGVKD. TCRdb reprocessed the RT-PCR reads with MiXCR, giving one entry per CDR3 protein. The sample carries over 200,000 distinct CDR3 sequences, 35% to 45% recorded once. Sample: blood, either unsorted or a sorted T cell fraction (not recorded which). This TCR was sampled from a human donor who was either an allogeneic HSCT recipient or a stem cell or donor lymphocyte infusion donor (not recorded which). It is not recorded whose cells these are; they may come from a transplant donor. The chain uses TRBV10-3 and TRBJ1-1, with a weak D call TRBD1 (6 bases). The CDR3 nucleotides are TGTGCCATCAGGGCGGACAGCGCGCCTGAAGCTTTCTTT. Translation gives CAIRADSAPEAFF.